The 7 T cell receptor beta chains below all came from one sample that was sequenced in a study of cytotoxic CD8 clonotypes in ibrutinib-treated CLL. Sequencing used immunoSEQ multiplex PCR; TCRdb keeps in-frame clones, though not all of them. The repertoire holds over 120,000 clones, with 80% as singletons. This specimen consisted of PBMCs, obtained after 36 months of ibrutinib treatment. Receptors were obtained from a human donor with chronic lymphocytic leukemia.

The chain has TRBV18 and TRBJ2-2; tentative D call: TRBD1 (5 bases). The CDR3 runs to 15 residues. Per germline, CDR1 KGHSH and CDR2 LQKENI. V was pared by 4 bases and J by 5 bases, with 14 bases between. CDR3 region: CASSQGHLWTGELFF. The DNA for the CDR3 is TGTGCCAGCTCACAAGGACACTTATGGACCGGGGAGCTGTTTTTT.

The chain employs TRBV11-3 and TRBJ2-1; 9 bases are a match to TRBD2. CDR3 length: 16 amino acids. CDR1 is SGHNT, CDR2 YENEEA, per germline. The junction had 11 bases not matched to a gene; V was cut back by 5 bases and J by 6 bases. The CDR3 here is CASSDRWGTSPNEQFF. CDR3 nucleotide sequence: TGTGCCAGCAGCGACAGGTGGGGGACTAGCCCCAATGAGCAGTTCTTC.

This clone is a singleton in its sample. This chain joins TRBV5-1 and TRBJ1-3; D unclear. The CDR3 spans 15 residues. The ends were cut back, 4 bases at V and 4 bases at J, with 15 bases in the middle. Germline V CDR1 and CDR2: SGHRS, YFSETQ. DNA for the CDR3: TGCGCCAGCAGCGCACGAGGAGGGTTAGGAAACACCATATATTTT. Protein product: CASSARGGLGNTIYF.

The CDR3 DNA reads TGTGCCAGCAGGCCCCCGGGAAACTATGGCTACACCTTC. As protein: CASRPPGNYGYTF. This chain connects TRBV6-6 to TRBJ1-2; D is uncertain. Germline CDR1 and CDR2: MNHNY and SVGAGI (reference sequence). Trimming left V 6 bases short and J 2 bases short, with 10 bases between. The CDR3 has 13 amino acids.

The chain has TRBV30 and TRBJ1-5; unclear D gene. With 4 bases removed from V and 2 bases from J, the gap between germline ends came to 12 bases. This CDR3 contains 14 residues. Germline V gives CDR1 GTSNPN, CDR2 SVGIG (reference sequence). CDR3 DNA sequence: TGTGCCTGGACTACGGGCGTGCGCAATCAGCCCCAGCATTTT. This encodes CAWTTGVRNQPQHF. Complete variable domain (other parts from reference TRBV30 and TRBJ1-5): SQTIHQWPATLVQPVGSPLSLECTVEGTSNPNLYWYRQAAGRGLQLLFYSVGIGQISSEVPQNLSASRPQDRQFILSSKKLLLSDSGFYLCAWTTGVRNQPQHFGDGTRLSIL.

J is TRBJ2-7 and V is TRBV4-1; 10 bases align to TRBD2. The CDR3 contains 16 residues. CDR1 and CDR2 (germline): MGHRA, YSYEKL. The ends lost 1 base at V and 4 bases at J; junction bases unmatched: 7. The CDR3 loop is CASSQGASGSIYEQYF. The CDR3, as DNA: TGCGCCAGCAGCCAAGGGGCTAGCGGGAGTATATACGAGCAGTACTTC.

CDR3 DNA: TGTGCCAGCAGTCGAACCGGGGGCTACTATGGCTACACCTTC. It specifies CASSRTGGYYGYTF. V usage is TRBV7-9 and J usage is TRBJ1-2, with TRBD1 as a possible D gene (6 bases). The ends were cut back, 6 bases at V and 3 bases at J, with 14 bases in the middle. Germline CDR1 is SEHNR and CDR2 is FQNEAQ (reference sequence). The CDR3 extends over 14 amino acids.